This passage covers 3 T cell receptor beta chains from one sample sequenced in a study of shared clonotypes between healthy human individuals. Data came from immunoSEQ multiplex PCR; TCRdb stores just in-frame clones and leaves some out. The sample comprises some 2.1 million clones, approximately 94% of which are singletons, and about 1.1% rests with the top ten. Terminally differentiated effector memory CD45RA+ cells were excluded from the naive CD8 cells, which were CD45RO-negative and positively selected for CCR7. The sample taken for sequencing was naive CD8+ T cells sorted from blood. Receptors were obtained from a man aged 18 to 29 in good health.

The CDR3 protein is CASSSLIYGYTF. The CDR3 DNA reads as TGTGCCAGCAGCTCGCTTATCTATGGCTACACCTTC. The V and J genes are TRBV11-2 and TRBJ1-2, with unresolved D. The V gene's germline CDR1 is SGHAT and CDR2 FQNNGV. The V end lost 4 bases, the J end lost 4 bases, and 7 bases lay between the germline ends. The CDR3 is 12 amino acids.

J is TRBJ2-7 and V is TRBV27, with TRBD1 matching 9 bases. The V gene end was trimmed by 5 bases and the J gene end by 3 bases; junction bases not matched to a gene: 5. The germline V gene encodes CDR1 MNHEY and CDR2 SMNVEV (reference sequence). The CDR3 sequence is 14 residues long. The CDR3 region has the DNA TGTGCCAGCAGTCAGGGGACAGGGAACTACGAGCAGTACTTC. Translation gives CASSQGTGNYEQYF.

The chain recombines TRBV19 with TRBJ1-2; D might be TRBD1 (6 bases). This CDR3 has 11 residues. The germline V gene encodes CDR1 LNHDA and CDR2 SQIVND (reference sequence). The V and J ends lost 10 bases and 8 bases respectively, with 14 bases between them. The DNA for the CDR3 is TGTGCCACGAAGGCAGGGGTCGGCTACACCTTC. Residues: CATKAGVGYTF.